Listed below are T cell receptor beta chains from one sample, sequenced in a study of blood T cell repertoires in COVID-19. The repertoire was sequenced with immunoSEQ multiplex PCR; TCRdb's copy has only in-frame clones and lacks some. The table lists about 79,000 clones, around 90% of them singletons. Specimen: peripheral blood. The receptors here all came from a man aged 50 to 59 with active COVID-19. Each CDR3 is given with its conserved first and last residue. The D gene is left open where the match is weak.

cdr3_length: 12; d_call: TRBD1; j_call: TRBJ1-6; v_call: TRBV27; cdr3_aa: CASSRTGTPLHF; cdr3_nt: TGTGCCAGCAGTCGGACAGGGACACCCCTCCACTTT
cdr3_length: 14; d_call: -; j_call: TRBJ1-2; v_call: TRBV7-9; cdr3_aa: CASSTQALSSGYTF; cdr3_nt: TGTGCCAGCAGCACCCAGGCCCTCTCCTCGGGCTACACCTTC
cdr3_length: 14; d_call: -; j_call: TRBJ2-1; v_call: TRBV10-3; cdr3_aa: CAISELEPPNEQFF; cdr3_nt: TGTGCCATCAGTGAGTTAGAACCTCCCAATGAGCAGTTCTTC
cdr3_length: 16; d_call: -; j_call: TRBJ2-7; v_call: TRBV27; cdr3_aa: CASSPSAGGVIYEQYF; cdr3_nt: TGTGCCAGCAGCCCCTCGGCGGGCGGGGTGATCTACGAGCAGTACTTC
cdr3_length: 14; d_call: TRBD1; j_call: TRBJ1-1; v_call: TRBV28; cdr3_aa: CASSFRDRGRRAFF; cdr3_nt: TGTGCCAGCAGTTTTAGGGACAGGGGGCGCCGGGCTTTCTTT
cdr3_length: 15; d_call: TRBD2; j_call: TRBJ2-1; v_call: TRBV3-1/TRBV3-2; cdr3_aa: CASSQGTSTYNEQFF; cdr3_nt: TGTGCCAGCAGCCAAGGGACTAGTACTTACAATGAGCAGTTCTTC
cdr3_length: 16; d_call: TRBD2; j_call: TRBJ2-3; v_call: TRBV7-9; cdr3_aa: CASSSRGGGRTDTQYF; cdr3_nt: TGTGCCAGCAGCTCCCGAGGCGGGGGGAGAACAGATACGCAGTATTTT
cdr3_length: 17; d_call: -; j_call: TRBJ1-1; v_call: TRBV5-8; cdr3_aa: CASSLLYRERTHSEAFF; cdr3_nt: TGTGCCAGCAGCTTGCTTTACAGGGAACGGACGCACTCTGAAGCTTTCTTT
cdr3_length: 14; d_call: -; j_call: TRBJ1-4; v_call: TRBV28; cdr3_aa: CASSSGGYDEKLFF; cdr3_nt: TGTGCCAGCAGCTCAGGAGGGTATGATGAAAAACTGTTTTTT
cdr3_length: 14; d_call: -; j_call: TRBJ2-2; v_call: TRBV25-1; cdr3_aa: CASSELGNTGELFF; cdr3_nt: TGTGCCAGCAGTGAACTAGGGAACACCGGGGAGCTGTTTTTT
cdr3_length: 15; d_call: -; j_call: TRBJ2-4; v_call: TRBV2; cdr3_aa: CASRAGELAKNIQYF; cdr3_nt: TGTGCCAGCAGAGCAGGGGAACTAGCCAAAAACATTCAGTACTTC
cdr3_length: 13; d_call: -; j_call: TRBJ2-7; v_call: TRBV12-3/TRBV12-4; cdr3_aa: CASSRLVDYEQYF; cdr3_nt: TGTGCCAGCAGTCGACTAGTTGATTACGAGCAGTACTTC
cdr3_length: 14; d_call: TRBD1; j_call: TRBJ1-6; v_call: TRBV6-5; cdr3_aa: CASRQTGLNSPLHF; cdr3_nt: TGTGCCAGCAGGCAGACAGGGTTGAATTCACCCCTCCACTTT
cdr3_length: 13; d_call: -; j_call: TRBJ2-5; v_call: TRBV5-7; cdr3_aa: CASSPQGFETQYF; cdr3_nt: TGTGCCAGCAGCCCTCAGGGTTTCGAGACCCAGTACTTC
cdr3_length: 17; d_call: TRBD1; j_call: TRBJ2-3; v_call: TRBV28; cdr3_aa: CASSPPSPGTGPYTQYF; cdr3_nt: TGTGCCAGCAGTCCGCCTTCCCCCGGGACAGGGCCCTATACGCAGTATTTT
cdr3_length: 15; d_call: -; j_call: TRBJ1-4; v_call: TRBV6-2/TRBV6-3; cdr3_aa: CASSPGGLANEKLFF; cdr3_nt: TGTGCCAGCAGCCCCGGAGGGTTGGCTAATGAAAAACTGTTTTTT